This T cell receptor (beta chain) was found in a study of blood T cells in healthy people across ages (dated by TCRdb to between 2015 and 2016). General notes on the study: In model experiments, template switching captured about one uniquely barcoded TCR beta cDNA molecule for every two T cells. The study measured age-related changes in TCR beta repertoire diversity using deep sequencing normalized with unique cDNA molecular identifiers. The donors were split into four age groups: young (average 16 years), middle-aged (roughly 39), aged (roughly 65) and long-lived (under 90). To avoid experimental bias, donors of different ages were distributed randomly across sequencing lanes. The study analyzed two additional independent replicas of 1 million unique cDNA reads from the same blood draw for two donors, one aged 18 to 30 and one aged 80 or older.

The germline V gene (reference sequence) yields MNHEY for CDR1 and SMNVEV for CDR2. There are 13 amino acids in the CDR3, from cysteine to phenylalanine inclusive. Kept here is only the CDR3 DNA, which spans 39 bases and is read in frame from base 1. Trimming accounts for 3 bases at V and 5 bases at J, while the number of junction bases matched to no gene is 2. Broad study findings and their caveats: There was a strong correlation between observed TCR beta diversity and the percentage of naive T cells measured by flow cytometry. Donor CMV infection status was unknown, potentially confounding age-related changes in expanded clonotypes. Total diversity estimates from one million sequenced T cells were considered lower bounds and underestimates. Bulk unsorted PBMC profiling prevented conclusive comparison of naive and antigen-experienced compartments. Observed TCR beta diversity per million T cells fell roughly linearly with age, and a significant reduction was already apparent by age around 40. Compared with the aged group, the long-lived group had more naive CD4+ T cells, fewer expanded clones and increased TCR diversity, a pattern suggesting age selection.

The roughly 39 donors, aged roughly 6 to 100 years, were systemically healthy Caucasian individuals from Russia. Approximately 9 milliliters of peripheral blood were collected from each donor into EDTA-treated Vacutainer tubes. PBMCs were isolated by Ficoll-Paque density-gradient centrifugation, with at least 6 million obtained per sample. Total RNA was extracted from PBMCs with Trizol reagent, with at least 6 micrograms obtained per sample. The percentages of naive CD45RAhigh/CD27high T cells were determined by flow cytometry on a PBMC aliquot from every donor. Libraries were prepared through 5' RACE. TCRdb names Illumina HiSeq 2500 as the instrument used. A second PCR of about 7 to 12 cycles was run with a J-beta primer mix and a sample-barcoded 5' primer. A unique molecular identifier was introduced onto each TCR beta cDNA molecule by a template-switch 5' adaptor carrying 12 random nucleotides. Each sample yielded at least 3 million CDR3-containing paired-end reads. The Mint cDNA synthesis kit, primed by a TRBC-specific oligonucleotide, was used to synthesize first-strand cDNA from all RNA. Following uracil-DNA glycosylase treatment, all cDNA underwent a first 18-cycle PCR with the universal primers M1SS and BC2_uni_R. On the authors' methods: For normalization, 1 million high-quality reads were randomly selected from each sample, with every read carrying a distinct molecular identifier. Instead of being binned into consensus sequences, reads that shared molecular identifiers were thrown out. MiTCR, with a Q25 quality threshold and the strictest error-elimination algorithm, was used for CDR3 identification, clonotype clustering and error correction. A nonparametric unseen species model with Euler transformation was used to estimate a lower bound on total TCR beta diversity. TCRdb trimmed the raw reads at Q25, called clones with MiXCR and kept productive beta chains. Each entry merges the rows of one CDR3 protein and shows their most common DNA and genes. What appears here as the V and J calls and clone size reflects TCRdb's work, not the paper's. Counted in this sample were about 1.4 million distinct CDR3 sequences; 59% of them appeared once. The ten largest clones add up to roughly 7% of the sample.

This clonotype was detected a few times. This receptor's antigen is unknown. Per-nucleotide qualities are absent, and no much larger clonotype sits a single base away. This receptor was taken from a man between 18 and 35 years old in good health. The sequence joins TRBV27 to TRBJ1-2; 8 nucleotides in the junction match TRBD1. Input material: blood. The CDR3 protein sequence reads: CASSFRQGYGYTF. The DNA sequence is TGTGCCAGCAGTTTTCGACAGGGGTATGGCTACACCTTC.